The 9 T cell receptor beta chains below come from one sample, sequenced in a study of CXCR3-negative and CXCR3-positive naive CD8 T cells. Through 5' RACE with UMI labels, the TRB cDNA libraries were prepared. Following a re-call of the 5' RACE reads, TCRdb has one entry per CDR3 protein and lacks DNA. The table for this sample gives 70,000 to 100,000 distinct CDR3 sequences. Source material: naive CXCR3- CD8+ T cells from blood. Stated subset: CD45RO-CCR7+CD27+CD95- naive CD8+ T cells lacking CXCR3 (TNR3-). These receptors were collected from a human donor in good health. Some clones in this sample may be carry-over from other donors' samples.

The gene calls are TRBV12-3 or TRBV12-4 and TRBJ1-1; TCRdb proposes TRBD1, but this gene call is untestable without DNA. This CDR3 has 18 amino acids. The CDR3 loop is CASSFSVGERGSNTEAFF.

The V gene is TRBV6-5, the J gene TRBJ2-7; the TRBD1 assignment by TCRdb is unverifiable without DNA. Germline values: CDR1 MNHEY, CDR2 SVGAGI. CDR3 length equals 14 residues. The CDR3: CASSYGAGDYEQYF.

The V gene is TRBV4-3, the J gene TRBJ2-1; the D call from TCRdb, TRBD1, cannot be confirmed without DNA. This CDR3 has 16 amino acids. The germline V gene encodes CDR1 LGHNA and CDR2 YSLEER. CDR3 loop: CASSQDWTGGGDEQFF.

The chain uses TRBV2 and TRBJ2-3; TCRdb's D call, TRBD1, is unchecked because there is no DNA. Germline V gene lookup returns CDR1 SNHLY and CDR2 FYNNEI. The CDR3 is made up of 14 amino acids. The CDR3: CATSGAPSTDTQYF.

This chain joins TRBV18 and TRBJ2-5; the D gene TCRdb calls, TRBD1, cannot be checked with no DNA. The CDR3 covers 16 residues. Germline V gene data show CDR1 as KGHSH and CDR2 as LQKENI. The CDR3: CASSPRWDNPQETQYF.

The chain carries TRBV7-9 and TRBJ2-1; the D gene TCRdb calls, TRBD1, cannot be checked with no DNA. CDR1 and CDR2 from the germline V gene are SEHNR and FQNEAQ (reference sequence). This CDR3 has 16 residues. The CDR3 sequence: CASSLEGGGDGNEQFF.

The chain recombines TRBV6-4 with TRBJ2-7; TCRdb's assignment of TRBD2 cannot be checked, as there is no DNA. The CDR3 totals 15 residues. Germline CDR1 reads MRHNA; CDR2 reads SNTAGT. The CDR3 loop is CASSEIAGTYNEQYF.

V and J are TRBV12-3 or TRBV12-4 and TRBJ1-4; as DNA is missing, the TRBD1 call by TCRdb cannot be tested. This CDR3 is built from 17 residues. CDR3 residues: CASSLKTRDRVYEKLFF.

The chain recombines TRBV6-5 with TRBJ1-6; TCRdb's D gene call, TRBD1, goes unchecked for lack of DNA. CDR1 MNHEY and CDR2 SVGAGI come from the germline V gene. The CDR3 runs to 15 residues. The CDR3 sequence: CASSYSDGGNSPLHF.